This T cell receptor (beta chain) came from a study of graft-versus-host responses after intestinal transplantation. Study-wide context: Multivisceral, liver-intestinal, or isolated intestinal transplants were received by the recipients.

Method: immunoSEQ multiplex PCR; TCRdb's copy keeps in-frame clones and lacks some. There are more than 65,000 clones in the sample; about 89% occur only once, and roughly 0.32% lies in the top ten. This clone has just a few counts. Its antigen is unidentified. Broader study findings: Allografts of one patient group, those with graft-donor T cell macrochimerism, had high graft-versus-host to host-versus-graft clonal ratios. Ileal or blood samples showed some GvH clones first, and such clones were also found in recipient marrow. Early after transplant, HvG declines were associated with peak levels of circulating GvH clones.

Germline values: CDR1 MNHNS, CDR2 SASEGT. The germline V and J ends were trimmed by 7 bases and 1 base, with 7 bases remaining between them. The CDR3 runs 12 residues. The gene calls are TRBV6-1 and TRBJ1-1, with D hard to call. Sequencing used unstimulated CD4+ T cells sorted from spleen or lymph node cells, obtained before intestinal transplant. The TCR comes from a human donor who received an intestinal transplant. In nucleotides, the CDR3 is TGTGCCAGCACTCGAGGGAACACTGAAGCTTTCTTT. Protein product: CASTRGNTEAFF.